The 7 T cell receptor beta chains listed next were all sequenced from one sample in a study of molecular identifiers for immune sequencing clone quantification. TCRdb reanalysed the PCR reads using MiXCR and keeps one entry per CDR3 protein. The sample yields 7,500 to 9,500 distinct CDR3 sequences, around 15% seen once. The material sequenced was naive CD8+ T cells from blood, with Jurkat cell RNA spiked in. Indicated subset: FACS-sorted CD8+CD4-CCR7+CD45RA+ naive T cells. These receptors all come from a human donor in good health. Some libraries in this study had Jurkat cell RNA spiked in.

By sample share, this clonotype is medium-sized (0.01 to 0.1%). The rearrangement joins TRBV6-2 or TRBV6-3 to TRBJ1-5; D not certain. Germline values: CDR1 MNHEY, CDR2 SVGEGT. V was trimmed by 2 bases and J by 5 bases, leaving 10 bases between them. The CDR3 has 14 amino acids. The CDR3 region has the DNA TGTGCCAGCAGTTACGACGGATCGGATCAGCCCCAGCATTTT. It specifies CASSYDGSDQPQHF.

In this sample, this clonotype turned up many times. This chain's CDR3 is CASSLMRGADTQYF. For the CDR3, the DNA is TGTGCCAGCAGTTTAATGCGCGGGGCGGATACGCAGTATTTT. The chain couples TRBV12-3 or TRBV12-4 to TRBJ2-3; weak D call: TRBD2 (6 bases). The CDR3 covers 14 residues. The V gene lost 2 bases and the J gene lost 6 bases, with 12 bases spanning the gap.

This clonotype was observed many times. V usage is TRBV4-1 and J usage is TRBJ2-3; a weak D match, TRBD2 (5 bases). CDR3 length: 14 residues. Germline values: CDR1 MGHRA, CDR2 YSYEKL. With 2 bases removed from V and 0 bases from J, the gap between germline ends came to 6 bases. The CDR3 region has the DNA TGCGCCAGCAGCCAAAGGGAGAGCACAGATACGCAGTATTTT. It is translated as CASSQRESTDTQYF.

This clonotype is labeled as medium-sized. The CDR3 sequence is CAWRHPLGSPNEKLFF. The CDR3 nucleotides are TGTGCCTGGAGGCACCCCCTGGGCAGCCCTAATGAAAAACTGTTTTTT. The V gene is TRBV30, the J gene TRBJ1-4, with no clear D. CDR1 and CDR2 (germline): GTSNPN, SVGIG (reference sequence). This CDR3 spans 16 amino acids. Trimming took 3 bases from V and 3 from J, leaving 17 bases between them.

In its sample, this clonotype was seen a few times. This chain joins TRBV27 and TRBJ2-1; 10 bases are a match to TRBD1. V dropped 4 bases and J dropped 9; count of bases not matched to a gene: 9. The CDR3 sequence is 15 residues long. Germline V gives CDR1 MNHEY, CDR2 SMNVEV (reference sequence). CDR3 region: CASSSPGQGEVEQFF. The CDR3 nucleotides read TGTGCCAGCAGTTCACCAGGACAGGGGGAGGTTGAGCAGTTCTTC.

By its share, this clonotype is medium-sized. This rearrangement joins TRBV29-1 to TRBJ2-1, with D perhaps TRBD1 (6 bases). Trimming stripped 1 base from V and 8 bases from J, with 15 bases between. The germline CDR1 and CDR2 sequences are SQVTM and ANQGSEA. The CDR3 is made up of 14 amino acids. The DNA of the CDR3 is TGCAGCGTTGAAGGGGGGCAGGGGTTTGATGAGCAGTTCTTC. This codes for CSVEGGQGFDEQFF.

In its sample, this clonotype was seen many times. The rearrangement uses TRBV6-5 and TRBJ2-5, with 12 bases fitting TRBD2. The CDR3 covers 16 residues. Trimming at V came to 5 bases and at J to 2 bases, leaving 6 bases not matched to a gene. Germline loops: CDR1 MNHEY, CDR2 SVGAGI. The CDR3 loop is CASSTGLAGIQETQYF. The CDR3 DNA reads as TGTGCCAGCAGTACAGGACTAGCGGGGATACAAGAGACCCAGTACTTC.